What follows are 27 T cell receptor beta chains derived from one specimen sequenced in a study of post-analysis software for immune sequencing data. Regarding the study as a whole: Comparison of patients with controls showed 4 to 6 TRBV segments more frequent in patients, TRBV5-6, TRBV5-1 and TRBV20-1 among them.

The TCR beta cDNA libraries contained unique molecular identifiers. Via MiXCR, TCRdb re-called the PCR reads, giving one row per CDR3 protein. The sample holds hundreds of thousands of distinct CDR3 sequences, roughly 30% seen once. Their recognized antigens are unknown. Input material: blood. The receptors come from a girl between 5 and 17 years old with multiple sclerosis.

This clonotype was counted only a few times. The chain carries TRBV11-2 and TRBJ2-7; no definite D call. The CDR3 is 11 residues long. V was shortened by 2 bases and J by 10 bases, with 9 bases between the two germline ends. Germline assignment: CDR1 SGHAT and CDR2 FQNNGV. In DNA, the CDR3 is TGTGCCAGCAGCTTAACTCACCCCCAGTACTTC. It yields the protein CASSLTHPQYF.

A word on this clonotype: The germline gene is not matched at one end of the junction; a read error may be the cause. The genes are TRBV7-2 and TRBJ2-1; TRBD1 agrees at 8 bases. CDR1 is SGHTA and CDR2 is FQGNSA in the germline V gene. The CDR3 contains 16 residues. The CDR3 reads CVSSFQSGTGGNEQFF. The CDR3 DNA is TGTGTCAGCAGTTTTCAGTCGGGGACAGGCGGGAATGAGCAGTTCTTC.

The chain uses TRBV27 and TRBJ2-7, with a possible D match to TRBD1 (6 bases). The CDR3 runs to 15 residues. Trimming took off 5 bases at V and 2 bases at J, with 16 bases between the two ends. Per the germline V gene, CDR1 is MNHEY and CDR2 is SMNVEV (reference sequence). The CDR3 DNA follows: TGTGCCAGCAGTCTTCAACAGGGATTTACCTACGAGCAGTACTTC. Residues: CASSLQQGFTYEQYF.

This chain uses TRBV19 with TRBJ2-1; 10 bases are shared with TRBD2. After removal of 3 bases from V and 1 base from J, the junction contained 15 bases not matched to a gene. The CDR3 contains 20 residues. Germline loops: CDR1 LNHDA, CDR2 SQIVND (reference sequence). CDR3 protein: CASSMGASGSLFGSYNEQFF. As DNA, the CDR3 is TGTGCCAGTAGTATGGGGGCTAGCGGGAGTTTATTTGGGTCCTACAATGAGCAGTTCTTC.

The sample holds a few counts of this clonotype. The chain carries TRBV29-1 and TRBJ1-2; TRBD1 might be the D (6 bases). Trimming took 7 bases from V and 4 from J, leaving 16 bases between them. CDR3 length: 13 amino acids. Per the germline V gene, CDR1 is SQVTM and CDR2 is ANQGSEA. The CDR3 is CSAEAGDVYGYTF. The CDR3 DNA is TGCAGCGCTGAGGCAGGGGATGTCTATGGCTACACCTTC. Together with reference TRBV29-1 and TRBJ1-2, the CDR3 gives the full variable domain: SAVISQKPSRDICQRGTSLTIQCQVDSQVTMMFWYRQQPGQSLTLIATANQGSEATYESGFVIDKFPISRPNLTFSTLTVSNMSPEDSSIYLCSAEAGDVYGYTFGSGTRLTVV.

This clonotype appeared a few times. This sequence joins TRBV29-1 and TRBJ1-2; D gene uncertain. The CDR3 covers 13 residues. Trimming took off 1 base at V and 3 bases at J, with 9 bases between the two ends. Looked up from germline, CDR1 is SQVTM and CDR2 is ANQGSEA. DNA of the CDR3: TGCAGCGTTGAAGGGGTAGTCTACTATGGCTACACCTTC. Its protein is CSVEGVVYYGYTF.

This clonotype appeared a few times. The chain joins TRBV7-2 to TRBJ1-1, with D possibly TRBD1 on 6 matching bases. Germline values: CDR1 SGHTA, CDR2 FQGNSA. The CDR3 is made up of 15 amino acids. The V end was cut by 3 bases, the J end by 3 bases, with 14 bases between. The CDR3 DNA reads as TGTGCCAGCAGCTTTACAGGGAAAAGGGACACTGAAGCTTTCTTT. Amino acid sequence: CASSFTGKRDTEAFF.

This clonotype occurred a few times. The rearrangement links TRBV29-1 to TRBJ2-1; D is perhaps TRBD1 (6 bases). Deletions cut 4 bases from V and 5 bases from J, with 12 bases between. This CDR3 region has 13 residues. From germline, CDR1 is SQVTM and CDR2 ANQGSEA. CDR3 sequence reads: CSVVIQGNNEQFF. The DNA for the CDR3 is TGCAGCGTTGTAATACAGGGTAACAATGAGCAGTTCTTC.

The chain combines TRBV18 with TRBJ1-1, with D unclear. The V end lost 4 bases, the J end lost 1 base, and 10 bases lay between the germline ends. This CDR3 is 14 amino acids long. CDR1 is KGHSH and CDR2 is LQKENI in the germline V gene. Here the CDR3 DNA reads TGTGCCAGCTCACGACTACAGACGAACACTGAAGCTTTCTTT. This gives the protein CASSRLQTNTEAFF.

This chain joins TRBV27 and TRBJ2-4; D is perhaps TRBD2 (5 bases). TRBJ2-7 explains the end of the DNA better; the J call may be wrong. The CDR3 loop spans 13 amino acids. Germline V CDR1 and CDR2: MNHEY, SMNVEV (reference sequence). The CDR3: CASSLSRGLEQYF. CDR3 DNA: TGTGCCAGCAGTTTATCCCGGGGTCTCGAGCAGTACTTC.

The chain is built from TRBV20-1 and TRBJ2-1, with D hard to call. In germline, CDR1 is DFQATT, CDR2 SNEGSKA (reference sequence). Trimming left V 4 bases short and J 7 bases short, with 14 bases between. The CDR3 runs to 13 residues. The CDR3 protein is CSAIWRATNEQFF. CDR3 in DNA: TGCAGTGCTATCTGGAGAGCCACTAATGAGCAGTTCTTC.

The genes are TRBV25-1 and TRBJ2-2; D is unresolved. The CDR3 covers 16 residues. Trimming left V 4 bases short and J 1 base short, with 13 bases between. Germline-derived CDR1 and CDR2 are MGHDK and SYGVNS. As DNA, the CDR3 is TGTGCCAGCAGTGCCCTTTTGACGGGGAACACCGGGGAGCTGTTTTTT. Translation gives CASSALLTGNTGELFF.

The rearrangement joins TRBV28 to TRBJ1-5; D gene uncertain. The CDR3 spans 20 residues. V lost 3 bases, J lost 0 bases, and 24 bases lay in between. Per germline, CDR1 MDHEN and CDR2 SYDVKM. CDR3 loop: CASSFPLGSGQKYSNQPQHF. In nucleotides, the CDR3 is TGTGCCAGCAGTTTCCCCTTGGGTTCTGGGCAGAAGTATAGCAATCAGCCCCAGCATTTT.

This clonotype appeared many times. V is TRBV20-1 and J is TRBJ2-7; D may be TRBD1 (5 bases). The CDR3 extends over 14 amino acids. CDR1 is DFQATT and CDR2 is SNEGSKA in the germline V gene (reference sequence). With 6 bases removed from V and 2 bases from J, the gap between germline ends came to 17 bases. Here the CDR3 reads CSAVIGLGAYEQYF. The CDR3 DNA reads TGCAGTGCAGTTATAGGGCTAGGGGCCTACGAGCAGTACTTC.

The genes are TRBV27 and TRBJ2-7; either TRBD1 or TRBD2 may supply D (5 bases each). Trimming removed 6 bases from V and 3 bases from J, with 21 bases in between. This CDR3 comprises 16 residues. Germline CDR1 and CDR2: MNHEY and SMNVEV (reference sequence). In DNA, the CDR3 is TGTGCCAGCAGCGATCTCGGGGCCTCGGGCAACTACGAGCAGTACTTC. This codes for CASSDLGASGNYEQYF.

The genes are TRBV7-8 and TRBJ1-1; D is ambiguous. Trimming left V 1 base short and J 10 bases short, with 10 bases between. This CDR3 has 12 residues. Germline loops: CDR1 SGHVS, CDR2 FQNEAQ. The CDR3 DNA follows: TGTGCCAGCAGCTTAGTTCGCACGGCAGCTTTCTTT. This translates into CASSLVRTAAFF.

This clonotype was detected a few times. The V gene is TRBV7-2, the J gene TRBJ2-1; TRBD1 is a possible D gene (6 bases). Trimming took 4 bases from V and 3 from J, leaving 13 bases between them. From germline, CDR1 is SGHTA and CDR2 FQGNSA. This CDR3 is built from 15 residues. CDR3 nucleotide sequence: TGTGCCAGCAGCTCGCAGAACAGGGACTACAATGAGCAGTTCTTC. This gives the protein CASSSQNRDYNEQFF. The full variable domain, completed using reference TRBV7-2 and TRBJ2-1, is GAGVSQSPSNKVTEKGKDVELRCDPISGHTALYWYRQSLGQGLEFLIYFQGNSAPDKSGLPSDRFSAERTGGSVSTLTIQRTQQEDSAVYLCASSSQNRDYNEQFFGPGTRLTVL.

The rearrangement uses TRBV7-2 and TRBJ1-5, with D possibly TRBD1 on 5 matching bases. This CDR3 has 15 amino acids. V dropped 1 base and J dropped 6 bases, with 13 bases sitting between them. In germline, CDR1 is SGHTA, CDR2 FQGNSA. The CDR3 reads CASSLVRGYGQPQHF. The CDR3 region has the DNA TGTGCCAGCAGCTTAGTTCGGGGGTACGGTCAGCCCCAGCATTTT.

This clonotype was seen only a few times. CDR3 sequence: CASSIPTSGRLTDEQYF. The DNA for the CDR3 is TGTGCCAGCAGCATACCTACTAGCGGGAGGCTCACGGACGAGCAGTACTTC. The gene calls are TRBV21-1 and TRBJ2-7; the table gives TRBD2 as D, unverified against the DNA. TRBV21-1 represents a pseudogene. The CDR3 has 17 amino acids.

The CDR3: CASSHPLGTEAFF. The DNA of the CDR3 is TGTGCCAGCAGCCACCCACTGGGCACTGAAGCTTTCTTT. The rearrangement uses TRBV4-2 and TRBJ1-1; no clear D. Trimming removed 3 bases at V and 4 bases at J, with 9 bases between. This CDR3 region has 13 residues. Looked up from germline, CDR1 is LGHNA and CDR2 is YNFKEQ.

About this clonotype itself: Just one base apart from a much larger clone, this may be a read error. V gene TRBV24-1 combines with J gene TRBJ2-3; D may be TRBD1 (6 bases). CDR1 and CDR2 from the germline V gene are KGHDR and SFDVKD. The CDR3 runs to 13 residues. The CDR3 DNA is TGTACCACCAGTGACTACAGGGCAGATACGCAGTATTTT. Translated: CTTSDYRADTQYF.

The chain is built from TRBV10-3 and TRBJ2-1, with 9 bases that match TRBD2. The CDR3 length is 15 residues. The junction had 14 bases not matched to a gene; V was cut back by 5 bases and J by 12 bases. The germline V gene has CDR1 ENHRY and CDR2 SYGVKD. CDR3 coding DNA: TGTGCCATCAGTTCCAGCGGGGGGTTTACAGATGGGCAGTTCTTC. It translates to CAISSSGGFTDGQFF.

This chain joins TRBV20-1 and TRBJ1-1; D remains unclear. The germline CDR1 and CDR2 sequences are DFQATT and SNEGSKA (reference sequence). Trimming removed 2 bases at V and 7 bases at J, with 20 bases between. The CDR3 is 15 amino acids. This CDR3 reads CSARKSGNVVGEAFF. As DNA, the CDR3 is TGCAGTGCTAGAAAATCCGGGAACGTGGTGGGTGAAGCTTTCTTT.

This clonotype was counted at least ten times. The V gene is TRBV29-1, the J gene TRBJ2-5, with TRBD1 matching 7 bases. Germline lookup yields CDR1 SQVTM and CDR2 ANQGSEA. Germline trimming cut 7 bases from V and 0 bases from J; bases unmatched to any gene: 5. The length of the CDR3 is 13 residues. The CDR3 region has the DNA TGCAGCGGCCGGGACAGAAACCAAGAGACCCAGTACTTC. Its translation: CSGRDRNQETQYF.

This chain uses TRBV12-5 with TRBJ1-2, with D uncertain. This CDR3 contains 15 residues. The germline CDR1 and CDR2 sequences are LGHNT and FRNRAP. V was pared by 6 bases and J by 7 bases, with 21 bases between. CDR3 sequence reads: CASGGKAGSSGGYTF. The CDR3 DNA is TGTGCTAGTGGGGGGAAAGCGGGGAGTAGTGGTGGCTACACCTTC.

The sample holds a few counts of this clonotype. J is TRBJ2-7 and V is TRBV6-1; no clear D. CDR3 length: 15 residues. The germline V gene encodes CDR1 MNHNS and CDR2 SASEGT. Trimming pared 1 base from V and 2 bases from J, leaving 12 bases between. The DNA for the CDR3 is TGTGCCAGCAGTGAAGGAGCATTAGGTCCCTACGAGCAGTACTTC. The encoded protein is CASSEGALGPYEQYF.

This chain connects TRBV12-3 or TRBV12-4 to TRBJ2-5; D gene unclear. The CDR3 spans 13 residues. Deletions cut 6 bases from V and 9 bases from J, with 17 bases between. For the CDR3, the DNA is TGTGCCAGCAGGTTAAGGCCCGGAAGGGCCCAGTACTTC. This sequence encodes CASRLRPGRAQYF.